Below are 23 T cell receptor beta chains sequenced from a single sample in a study of blood T cell repertoires in COVID-19 (dated by TCRdb to between 2020 and 2021). Library generation was performed with the immunoSEQ multiplex PCR assay. Imported from immuneACCESS, the table was reduced by TCRdb to in-frame sequences with V and J called. These copies leave out some clones; in studies compared against another copy, an unresolved V gene accounts for under half, and the cause of the remainder is not known. The sample table lists 110,000 to 150,000 clones, roughly four fifths of them with a count of one. The ten largest clonotypes hold 1.6% of the sample. Sequenced sample: peripheral blood. Every receptor here comes from a human donor in a cohort sampled during active COVID-19.

The J gene is TRBJ2-7, the V gene TRBV2, with D possibly matching TRBD2 (5 bases). The CDR3 is 11 residues long. CDR1 is SNHLY and CDR2 is FYNNEI in the germline V gene. Trimming took off 6 bases at V and 12 bases at J, with 15 bases between the two ends. The CDR3 region has the DNA TGTGCCAGCAGCGCCATAGGGAGATGGTACTTC. Amino acid sequence: CASSAIGRWYF.

The chain joins TRBV5-4 to TRBJ2-7; 9 bases line up with TRBD2. Germline loops: CDR1 SGHNT, CDR2 YYREEE (reference sequence). CDR3 size: 14 residues. After removal of 4 bases from V and 6 bases from J, the junction contained 8 bases not matched to a gene. In nucleotides, the CDR3 is TGTGCCAGCAGCACTGGAGCGGGAGGATCCGAGCAGTACTTC. It yields the protein CASSTGAGGSEQYF.

The chain is built from TRBV20-1 and TRBJ1-2; possible D gene TRBD1, 6 bases. CDR3 length equals 10 residues. CDR1 DFQATT and CDR2 SNEGSKA come from the germline V gene (reference sequence). V gave up 6 bases and J gave up 6 bases, with 8 bases separating them. The CDR3 DNA reads as TGCAGTGCCGCAGGGGATGGCTACACCTTC. Protein product: CSAAGDGYTF.

The chain couples TRBV3-1 (or the pseudogene TRBV3-2) to TRBJ2-2; 10 positions agree with TRBD2. CDR3 length: 17 amino acids. V lost 5 bases, J lost 3 bases, and 9 bases stayed unmatched. Germline loops: CDR1 LGHDT, CDR2 YNNKEL (reference sequence). The CDR3 DNA reads TGTGCCAGCAGCACAGGTCGGACTAGCGGTTACACCGGGGAGCTGTTTTTT. Translated, it gives CASSTGRTSGYTGELFF.

This chain links TRBV6-5 with TRBJ2-7, with D perhaps TRBD2 (5 bases). This CDR3 is 15 amino acids long. Germline V CDR1 and CDR2: MNHEY, SVGAGI. Trimming left V 7 bases short and J 0 bases short, with 16 bases between. Here the CDR3 DNA reads TGTGCCAGCAACCCTCCGGCGGGTGCCTCCTACGAGCAGTACTTC. Translation: CASNPPAGASYEQYF.

This clone was recorded once. The chain links TRBV6-5 to TRBJ2-1; 7 nucleotides agree with TRBD1. The CDR3 covers 15 residues. The germline gives CDR1 MNHEY, CDR2 SVGAGI. V shed 0 bases and J 7 bases; nucleotides not matched to a gene: 6. For the CDR3, the DNA is TGTGCCAGCAGTTACTCAAGGGGGCGAAATAATGAGCAGTTCTTC. As protein: CASSYSRGRNNEQFF.

The CDR3 protein is CASSLGTGIYEKLFF. The CDR3 DNA sequence: TGTGCCAGCAGCTTAGGGACAGGGATATATGAAAAACTGTTTTTT. V gene TRBV7-2 combines with J gene TRBJ1-4; TRBD1 agrees at 8 bases. The germline gives CDR1 SGHTA, CDR2 FQGNSA. CDR3 length: 15 residues. V shed 1 base, J shed 6 bases, and the junction held 4 bases outside the gene matches.

The J gene is TRBJ2-7, the V gene TRBV28; TRBD1 might be the D (5 bases). The CDR3 is 14 residues long. Trimming shortened V by 2 bases and J by 5 bases, and 13 bases separated the two germline ends. Germline CDR1 reads MDHEN; CDR2 reads SYDVKM. The CDR3 DNA is TGTGCCAGCAGTTTAAATCGCAGGGCAGACGAGCAGTACTTC. It specifies CASSLNRRADEQYF.

V and J are TRBV7-6 and TRBJ2-7; TRBD2 aligns across 12 bases. CDR1 is SGHVS, CDR2 FNYEAQ, per germline. The CDR3 is made up of 15 amino acids. V was pared by 0 bases and J by 5 bases, with 2 bases of the junction left unmatched. The CDR3 DNA is TGTGCCAGCAGCTTAGCACTAGCGGGAGGACACGAGCAGTACTTC. Protein sequence: CASSLALAGGHEQYF.

V is TRBV19 and J is TRBJ1-2, with D hard to call. With 4 bases removed from V and 2 bases from J, the gap between germline ends came to 11 bases. The length of the CDR3 is 14 residues. Germline V lookup: CDR1 LNHDA, CDR2 SQIVND (reference sequence). The CDR3 DNA is TGTGCCAGTAGTACCCTTCCAGGCAACTATGGCTACACCTTC. Protein product: CASSTLPGNYGYTF. Drawing the rest from reference TRBV19 and TRBJ1-2, the complete variable domain is DGGITQSPKYLFRKEGQNVTLSCEQNLNHDAMYWYRQDPGQGLRLIYYSQIVNDFQKGDIAEGYSVSREKKESFPLTVTSAQKNPTAFYLCASSTLPGNYGYTFGSGTRLTVV.

A few counts support this clone. The V and J genes are TRBV20-1 and TRBJ1-4; 10 positions match TRBD1. The V gene's germline CDR1 is DFQATT and CDR2 SNEGSKA (reference sequence). The V gene end was trimmed by 6 bases and the J gene end by 8 bases; junction bases not matched to a gene: 9. The CDR3 is made up of 14 amino acids. CDR3 coding DNA: TGCAGTGCGAGTAGACAGGGGGCGCGGGAAAAACTGTTTTTT. Translated: CSASRQGAREKLFF.

This sequence joins TRBV4-1 and TRBJ2-7, with 7 positions matching TRBD2. Trimming took 1 base from V and 9 from J; bases not matched to a gene: 21. Germline CDR1 and CDR2: MGHRA and YSYEKL. The CDR3 totals 18 residues. The CDR3 DNA follows: TGCGCCAGCAGCCAAGCTTTGGGAGGGTCATTCGCCCTCCACGCGCAGTACTTC. It codes for CASSQALGGSFALHAQYF.

This clone appeared a single time. The chain combines TRBV5-1 with TRBJ2-5; D perhaps matches TRBD1 (5 bases). The CDR3 sequence is 12 residues long. The V end was cut by 6 bases, the J end by 5 bases, with 11 bases between. Germline CDR1 reads SGHRS; CDR2 reads YFSETQ. CDR3 DNA: TGCGCCAGCACTTTCCAGGGTGAGACCCAGTACTTC. This gives the protein CASTFQGETQYF.

For the CDR3, the DNA is TGCAGCGTTGACGGGACAGCTCCTTTCGGGAAGTACTTC. Its protein product is CSVDGTAPFGKYF. The chain recombines TRBV29-1 with TRBJ2-7; 7 positions agree with TRBD1. V lost 3 bases, J lost 11 bases, and 13 bases stayed unmatched. CDR1 and CDR2 (germline): SQVTM, ANQGSEA. The CDR3 length is 13 residues.

The rearrangement uses TRBV7-6 and TRBJ1-1; TRBD1 is a possible D gene (6 bases). Deletions cut 1 base from V and 1 base from J, with 10 bases between. Germline V lookup: CDR1 SGHVS, CDR2 FNYEAQ. The CDR3 runs to 15 residues. The CDR3 spells CASSLGPGENTEAFF. The CDR3 coding sequence is TGTGCCAGCAGCTTAGGGCCAGGGGAGAACACTGAAGCTTTCTTT.

In its sample, this clone was seen once. The chain is built from TRBV19 and TRBJ2-1, with 10 bases lining up with TRBD1. The trim removed 6 bases at V and 10 bases at J, leaving 6 bases unmatched. Germline V lookup: CDR1 LNHDA, CDR2 SQIVND (reference sequence). This CDR3 is built from 13 residues. Here the CDR3 reads CASSQDRGREQFF. CDR3 bases: TGTGCCAGTAGCCAAGACAGGGGGCGCGAGCAGTTCTTC.

The chain links TRBV18 to TRBJ2-2; D unresolved. The V gene's germline CDR1 is KGHSH and CDR2 LQKENI. CDR3 length: 15 amino acids. V lost 0 bases to trimming and J lost 4 bases, with 9 bases between them. The CDR3 nucleotides read TGTGCCAGCTCACCACCTGAGTGGAGCACCGGGGAGCTGTTTTTT. Its protein product is CASSPPEWSTGELFF.

The chain is built from TRBV18 and TRBJ1-2; no reliable D call. The CDR3 is 14 residues long. CDR1 is KGHSH, CDR2 LQKENI, per germline. Trimming stripped 3 bases from V and 2 bases from J, with 10 bases between. CDR3 sequence reads: CASSPSGRNYGYTF. As DNA, the CDR3 is TGTGCCAGCTCACCTTCTGGGAGGAACTATGGCTACACCTTC.

The CDR3 DNA reads as TGTGCCAGCAGCTCGGGACAGGCTAACACTGAAGCTTTCTTT. Its protein is CASSSGQANTEAFF. The chain recombines TRBV7-3 with TRBJ1-1; 8 bases are a match to TRBD1. Germline V CDR1 and CDR2: SGHTA, FQGTGA. The CDR3 loop spans 14 amino acids. Unmatched junction bases numbered 3, after V lost 4 bases and J lost 2 bases.

V gene TRBV12-3 or TRBV12-4 combines with J gene TRBJ2-7, with 7 bases identical to TRBD2. Trimming removed 5 bases from V and 3 bases from J; junction bases left unmatched: 1. The CDR3 runs 12 residues. The CDR3 protein is CASSRTSYEQYF. CDR3 coding DNA: TGTGCCAGCAGTCGGACTAGCTACGAGCAGTACTTC.

The chain carries TRBV5-1 and TRBJ2-5; 10 nucleotides agree with TRBD1. The germline V gene has CDR1 SGHRS and CDR2 YFSETQ. V gave up 1 base and J gave up 5 bases; unmatched junction bases: 11. The CDR3 runs to 17 residues. Here the CDR3 reads CASSLSAQTGGWETQYF. The CDR3, as DNA: TGCGCCAGCAGCTTGTCCGCCCAGACAGGGGGCTGGGAGACCCAGTACTTC.

V is TRBV6-1 and J is TRBJ1-5, with D hard to call. V was trimmed by 2 bases and J by 0 bases, leaving 11 bases between them. The V gene's germline CDR1 is MNHNS and CDR2 SASEGT. The CDR3 runs to 16 residues. CDR3 DNA: TGTGCCAGCAGTGAAAACGCAGTTGTTAGCAATCAGCCCCAGCATTTT. This gives the protein CASSENAVVSNQPQHF.

The chain recombines TRBV28 with TRBJ1-5; unclear D gene. Trimming pared 5 bases from V and 0 bases from J, leaving 8 bases between. The CDR3 length is 14 residues. Per germline, CDR1 MDHEN and CDR2 SYDVKM. The CDR3 loop is CASSRHNSNQPQHF. CDR3 bases: TGTGCCAGCAGTCGACACAATAGCAATCAGCCCCAGCATTTT.